This T cell receptor (beta chain) was documented in a study of cytomegalovirus exposure and HLA in healthy donors. Vbeta (60) and Jbeta (13) primers were used in the PCR. Repertoires were generated with immunoSEQ multiplex PCR, while TCRdb's copy carries only in-frame clones and drops some. The listing contains some 33,000 clones. The CDR3 runs 14 residues. Germline assignment: CDR1 SGHDT and CDR2 YYEEEE. The V and J ends lost 4 bases and 4 bases respectively, with 14 bases between them. The clonotype comes from a female donor in good health and CMV-seronegative. Material: PBMCs. The rearrangement links TRBV5-6 to TRBJ2-5; D is perhaps TRBD1 (7 bases). This CDR3 reads CASSRPGGRETQYF. CDR3 bases: TGTGCCAGCAGCCGGCCAGGGGGGCGAGAGACCCAGTACTTC.